The next 26 T cell receptor beta chains were all read from a single sample in a study of identical twins (dated by TCRdb to the mid-2010s). Preparation of the library involved 5' RACE. This sample was sequenced with an Illumina HiSeq 2000. The raw public data were reprocessed by TCRdb itself: fastp quality trimming at Q25, MiXCR clonotype calling, in-frame beta chains only. All rows with the same CDR3 protein become a single entry with the most common DNA and genes. The sample contains 400,000 to 600,000 distinct CDR3 sequences, around 20% of them found a single time. The ten largest make up about 0.5% of the sample. This sample was also put to use in a study of yellow fever vaccine responses in identical twins.

Source material: CD4+ T cells sorted from blood. The source of these receptors is a woman in her late teens or twenties in good health.

This chain joins TRBV10-3 and TRBJ2-3, with 8 bases fitting TRBD1. V dropped 6 bases and J dropped 4; count of bases not matched to a gene: 0. Germline assignment: CDR1 ENHRY and CDR2 SYGVKD. The CDR3 contains 12 residues. CDR3 nucleotide sequence: TGTGCCATCAGGGACAGGGCAGATACGCAGTATTTT. It yields the protein CAIRDRADTQYF.

This sequence joins TRBV9 and TRBJ2-7, with TRBD1 identical over 7 bases. V dropped 7 bases and J dropped 7; count of bases not matched to a gene: 17. The V gene's germline CDR1 is SGDLS and CDR2 YYNGEE. This CDR3 has 15 amino acids. CDR3 nucleotides: TGTGCCAGCGAGTTGCCGAGACAGGGAAGTGAGGAGCAGTACTTC. Amino acids: CASELPRQGSEEQYF.

This clonotype was observed a handful of times. The CDR3 DNA follows: TGTGCCAGCAAGCCTTGGACGGGAGTGAACACTGAAGCTTTCTTT. Encoded protein: CASKPWTGVNTEAFF. The V call is TRBV6-2 or TRBV6-3, the J call TRBJ1-1, with D hard to call. Per germline, CDR1 MNHEY and CDR2 SVGEGT. The CDR3 contains 15 residues. V was clipped by 7 bases and J by 0 bases, with 15 bases between them.

Only a few counts were recorded for this clonotype. The chain has TRBV6-5 and TRBJ1-1; 8 positions agree with TRBD1. CDR1 is MNHEY and CDR2 is SVGAGI in the germline V gene. V shed 5 bases and J 9 bases; nucleotides not matched to a gene: 2. CDR3 length: 11 residues. The CDR3, as DNA: TGTGCCAGCAGTACAGGGGGTAAAGCTTTCTTT. Its protein is CASSTGGKAFF.

This clonotype was counted many times. The chain carries TRBV11-1 and TRBJ2-2, with D possibly called TRBD1 or TRBD2 (5 bases each). The length of the CDR3 is 20 residues. The germline gives CDR1 SGHAT, CDR2 FQDESV (reference sequence). V was cut by 4 bases and J by 1 base, with 25 bases left in between. DNA of the CDR3: TGTGCCAGCAGCTCAGGCCGGGGCCCTAAGACAAATCAGAACACCGGGGAGCTGTTTTTT. It is translated as CASSSGRGPKTNQNTGELFF.

In DNA, the CDR3 is TGCAGTGCTCAAGGGGGTAGCGTGGGGGAGACCCAGTACTTC. Its translation is CSAQGGSVGETQYF. The chain employs TRBV20-1 and TRBJ2-5; D might be TRBD1 (6 bases). Per germline, CDR1 DFQATT and CDR2 SNEGSKA (reference sequence). The CDR3 has 14 residues. Trimming left V 5 bases short and J 5 bases short, with 18 bases between.

This clonotype has a handful of counts. The chain is built from TRBV7-8 and TRBJ2-7, with 8 nucleotides matching TRBD1. The CDR3 consists of 16 residues. Germline V gene lookup returns CDR1 SGHVS and CDR2 FQNEAQ. Trimming cost V 4 bases and J 1 base; bases outside gene matches: 9. Here the CDR3 reads CASSSYQGARSYEQYF. The CDR3, as DNA: TGTGCCAGCAGCTCATACCAGGGGGCCCGGTCCTACGAGCAGTACTTC.

This clonotype was counted once. This chain uses TRBV4-1 with TRBJ2-2; TRBD2 aligns across 12 bases. Germline CDR1 reads MGHRA; CDR2 reads YSYEKL. This CDR3 has 17 amino acids. The ends lost 0 bases at V and 4 bases at J; junction bases unmatched: 3. The CDR3 protein is CASSQEGGLAGTGELFF. CDR3 nucleotide sequence: TGCGCCAGCAGCCAAGAGGGGGGACTAGCGGGCACCGGGGAGCTGTTTTTT.

The rearrangement joins TRBV6-1 to TRBJ1-2; D is uncertain. Germline V gene lookup returns CDR1 MNHNS and CDR2 SASEGT. This CDR3 is built from 17 residues. V was pared by 4 bases and J by 4 bases, with 22 bases between. The CDR3 here is CASSGTWEGLAIYGYTF. CDR3 nucleotide sequence: TGTGCCAGCAGTGGAACATGGGAGGGTTTGGCGATCTATGGCTACACCTTC.

V and J are TRBV20-1 and TRBJ2-1; 13 nucleotides align to TRBD2. Germline V gene lookup returns CDR1 DFQATT and CDR2 SNEGSKA (reference sequence). This CDR3 region has 18 residues. The junction had 13 bases not matched to a gene; V was cut back by 1 base and J by 7 bases. The CDR3 DNA sequence: TGCAGTGCTAGAGGTCCCCCACTAGCGGGAGGGCTAGGGAATGAGCAGTTCTTC. Amino acid sequence: CSARGPPLAGGLGNEQFF.

There are many counts of this clonotype. The rearrangement uses TRBV12-3 or TRBV12-4 and TRBJ2-2; D may be TRBD1 (5 bases). Trimming left V 6 bases short and J 6 bases short, with 11 bases between. This CDR3 has 13 residues. CDR3 in DNA: TGTGCCAGCAGGCCCAGGGCTTCCGGGGAGCTGTTTTTT. Encoded protein: CASRPRASGELFF.

This clonotype was picked up one time. The chain recombines TRBV28 with TRBJ2-2; D may match TRBD1 or TRBD2 (5 bases each). V lost 5 bases, J lost 4 bases, and 14 bases lay in between. Germline loops: CDR1 MDHEN, CDR2 SYDVKM. CDR3 length equals 15 residues. CDR3 DNA: TGTGCCAGCAGTCCGGGACGGGGATTCACCGGGGAGCTGTTTTTT. Protein product: CASSPGRGFTGELFF.

The genes are TRBV5-6 and TRBJ2-7; possible D gene TRBD2, 5 bases. This CDR3 comprises 15 residues. The germline V gene encodes CDR1 SGHDT and CDR2 YYEEEE. This CDR3 is CASSLQRDLSMDVTV. CDR3 nucleotide sequence: TGTGCCAGCAGCTTACAGAGGGATCTTTCAATGGACGTAACCGTC.

The chain carries TRBV3-1 and TRBJ2-1, with 11 positions matching TRBD2. Germline CDR1 is LGHDT and CDR2 is YNNKEL (reference sequence). V lost 5 bases and J lost 1; bases outside the gene matches: 7. The CDR3 runs 17 residues. The CDR3 nucleotides read TGTGCCAGCAGCACAGGACTAGCGGGTAGGTCCTACAATGAGCAGTTCTTC. This codes for CASSTGLAGRSYNEQFF.

This clonotype was found a few times. The chain joins TRBV29-1 to TRBJ2-7, with TRBD1 matching over 9 bases. J was trimmed by 2 bases and V by 5 bases; bases with no gene match: 4. The CDR3 spans 13 residues. Germline V gene sequence: CDR1 SQVTM, CDR2 ANQGSEA. The CDR3: CSVPGTGTYEQYF. In DNA form, the CDR3 reads TGCAGCGTTCCCGGGACAGGGACCTACGAGCAGTACTTC.

V and J are TRBV12-3 or TRBV12-4 and TRBJ2-2, with 8 bases fitting TRBD2. V lost 7 bases to trimming and J lost 0 bases; unmatched junction nucleotides: 4. There are 15 residues in the CDR3. The CDR3 here is CASTISGANTGELFF. CDR3 DNA sequence: TGTGCCAGCACCATTAGCGGGGCGAACACCGGGGAGCTGTTTTTT.

V and J are TRBV5-1 and TRBJ1-1; D is possibly TRBD1 (5 bases). In germline, CDR1 is SGHRS, CDR2 YFSETQ. Trimming removed 4 bases at V and 1 base at J, with 14 bases between. The CDR3 has 15 amino acids. CDR3 bases: TGCGCCAGCAGCCCGGCCCCAGGGCGGAACACTGAAGCTTTCTTT. It is translated as CASSPAPGRNTEAFF.

CDR3 residues: CASSPRQGQSNQPQHF. CDR3 sequence (DNA): TGTGCCAGCAGCCCTAGACAGGGACAAAGCAATCAGCCCCAGCATTTT. The chain combines TRBV7-8 with TRBJ1-5; 7 bases line up with TRBD1. V was clipped by 5 bases and J by 1 base; unmatched bases: 8. CDR3 length: 16 amino acids. Germline V lookup: CDR1 SGHVS, CDR2 FQNEAQ.

This chain uses TRBV25-1 with TRBJ2-3; tentatively, D is TRBD2 (5 bases). The V and J ends lost 2 bases and 1 base respectively, with 10 bases between them. The CDR3 length is 15 residues. Germline V gives CDR1 MGHDK, CDR2 SYGVNS. The DNA of the CDR3 is TGTGCCAGCAGTGAAGGAGGAGTTGGCACAGATACGCAGTATTTT. It encodes CASSEGGVGTDTQYF.

The chain employs TRBV6-1 and TRBJ2-1, with D possibly being TRBD1 (8 bases). Trimming pared 6 bases from V and 1 base from J, leaving 13 bases between. CDR3 size: 15 residues. Looked up from germline, CDR1 is MNHNS and CDR2 is SASEGT. The CDR3 DNA follows: TGTGCCAGCAGGACACAGGGGGGGTCCTACAATGAGCAGTTCTTC. This sequence encodes CASRTQGGSYNEQFF.

This chain's CDR3 is CASSLGSGGVRNSPLHF. The CDR3 DNA sequence: TGTGCCAGCAGTTTAGGATCTGGGGGCGTAAGAAATTCACCCCTCCACTTT. The V call is TRBV12-3 or TRBV12-4, the J call TRBJ1-6, with D tentatively TRBD1 (6 bases). V was cut by 1 base and J by 7 bases, with 17 bases left in between. This CDR3 spans 17 amino acids.

The rearrangement links TRBV2 to TRBJ1-2; 7 bases are shared with TRBD1. Germline loops: CDR1 SNHLY, CDR2 FYNNEI. The CDR3 has 14 residues. With V trimmed by 4 bases and J by 1 base, 3 bases remained unmatched. CDR3 sequence: CASSVQGVNYGYTF. DNA for the CDR3: TGTGCCAGCAGTGTCCAGGGGGTTAACTATGGCTACACCTTC.

The rearrangement joins TRBV11-1 to TRBJ2-5, with 8 bases aligning to TRBD2. The CDR3 loop spans 18 amino acids. Unmatched junction bases numbered 12, after V lost 1 base and J lost 2 bases. Germline assignment: CDR1 SGHAT and CDR2 FQDESV (reference sequence). The CDR3 is CASSLVLIVVAGQETQYF. CDR3 sequence (DNA): TGTGCCAGCAGCTTAGTTCTTATCGTGGTAGCGGGACAAGAGACCCAGTACTTC.

This clonotype was seen a handful of times. This sequence joins TRBV7-9 and TRBJ2-3; D is possibly TRBD2 (5 bases). This CDR3 region has 15 residues. The germline V gene has CDR1 SEHNR and CDR2 FQNEAQ (reference sequence). The V and J ends lost 6 bases and 6 bases respectively, with 19 bases between them. DNA of the CDR3: TGTGCCAGCAGTTGGTGGTTAGGAGGCCCGGATACGCAGTATTTT. Amino acids: CASSWWLGGPDTQYF.

V is TRBV5-1 and J is TRBJ2-7; TRBD2 is a possible D gene (5 bases). This CDR3 contains 14 residues. V was trimmed by 0 bases and J by 5 bases, leaving 12 bases between them. From germline, CDR1 is SGHRS and CDR2 YFSETQ. CDR3 nucleotide sequence: TGCGCCAGCAGCTTGGAATTCGAGGGAAACGAGCAGTACTTC. This translates into CASSLEFEGNEQYF.

This sequence joins TRBV10-3 and TRBJ2-3; TRBD2 matches 8 bases. Germline V gene data show CDR1 as ENHRY and CDR2 as SYGVKD. This CDR3 comprises 14 residues. The V segment lost 6 bases and the J segment 3 bases; nucleotides outside the gene matches: 5. The DNA of the CDR3 is TGTGCCATCAGGCCGGGGGGGCGAACAGATACGCAGTATTTT. This gives the protein CAIRPGGRTDTQYF.